Below, 9 T cell receptor beta chains from the same sample are listed, as sequenced in a study of graft-versus-host responses after intestinal transplantation. Their recognized antigens are unknown. Some clones are missing from TCRdb's copy, which holds only in-frame ones; the method was immunoSEQ multiplex PCR. The sample lists about 93,000 clones; approximately 92% were seen once. The input for sequencing was unstimulated CD8+ T cells sorted from spleen or lymph node cells, taken before intestinal transplant. The source is a human donor who received an intestinal transplant.

This clone has only one observation. This sequence joins TRBV4-1 and TRBJ2-3; 9 positions match TRBD2. Germline V gene data show CDR1 as MGHRA and CDR2 as YSYEKL. The CDR3 totals 16 residues. V lost 0 bases, J lost 4 bases, and 5 bases stayed unmatched. Here the CDR3 DNA reads TGCGCCAGCAGCCAAGATGCTAGCGGGGTTCCAGATACGCAGTATTTT. Translating it yields CASSQDASGVPDTQYF.

The chain has TRBV4-3 and TRBJ2-7; possibly TRBD2 for D (7 bases). CDR1 and CDR2 from the germline V gene are LGHNA and YSLEER. V was clipped by 1 base and J by 4 bases, with 20 bases between them. The CDR3 contains 17 residues. The CDR3 spells CASSQVGGPGIFYEQYF. The CDR3 DNA reads TGCGCCAGCAGCCAAGTGGGGGGGCCGGGGATCTTTTACGAGCAGTACTTC.

The rearrangement uses TRBV6-5 and TRBJ2-7; D unclear. Germline V CDR1 and CDR2: MNHEY, SVGAGI. There are 14 residues in the CDR3. Between the trimmed V and J ends, which lost 5 bases and 3 bases, there was a span of 14 bases. The CDR3 spells CASSGETADYEQYF. CDR3 DNA sequence: TGTGCCAGCAGTGGAGAGACTGCCGACTACGAGCAGTACTTC.

This rearrangement joins TRBV6-4 to TRBJ2-1; 7 bases align to TRBD1. There are 15 residues in the CDR3. The J segment lost 3 bases and the V segment lost 5 bases, leaving 7 bases of the junction unmatched. CDR1 MRHNA and CDR2 SNTAGT come from the germline V gene. The CDR3 sequence is CASSLTGTDYNEQFF. CDR3 nucleotides: TGTGCCAGCAGTCTTACCGGGACAGACTACAATGAGCAGTTCTTC.

This chain joins TRBV10-3 and TRBJ1-5; unclear D gene. V was cut by 3 bases and J by 4 bases, with 10 bases left in between. This CDR3 spans 14 amino acids. The V gene's germline CDR1 is ENHRY and CDR2 SYGVKD. The chain's CDR3 is CAISDAGLNQPQHF. The CDR3 DNA reads TGTGCCATCAGTGATGCAGGACTAAATCAGCCCCAGCATTTT.

This clone is a singleton in its sample. The rearrangement links TRBV4-3 to TRBJ1-6; possibly TRBD1 for D (5 bases). CDR3 size: 14 residues. The germline V gene encodes CDR1 LGHNA and CDR2 YSLEER. V gave up 0 bases and J gave up 9 bases, with 9 bases separating them. CDR3 in amino acids: CASSQDRGTSPLHF. The CDR3 bases are TGCGCCAGCAGCCAAGATAGGGGCACTTCACCCCTCCACTTT.

This chain links TRBV5-4 with TRBJ2-1; no clear D. Germline V gene lookup returns CDR1 SGHNT and CDR2 YYREEE (reference sequence). The V and J ends lost 5 bases and 3 bases respectively, with 12 bases between them. The CDR3 covers 14 residues. CDR3 loop: CASRPESGYNEQFF. CDR3 coding DNA: TGTGCCAGCAGACCCGAATCGGGCTACAATGAGCAGTTCTTC.

The CDR3 coding sequence is TGTGCCAGCAGCGCGGGACAGAAACCCAACTACGAGCAGTACTTC. This gives the protein CASSAGQKPNYEQYF. The genes are TRBV9 and TRBJ2-7; TRBD1 matches at 7 bases. V lost 3 bases to trimming and J lost 3 bases; unmatched junction nucleotides: 9. CDR3 length: 15 amino acids. The V gene's germline CDR1 is SGDLS and CDR2 YYNGEE.

CDR3 sequence reads: CSVEGGQAYEQYF. DNA for the CDR3: TGCAGCGTTGAAGGGGGGCAGGCCTACGAGCAGTACTTC. The chain is built from TRBV29-1 and TRBJ2-7; D possibly corresponds to TRBD1 (6 bases). CDR3 length equals 13 residues. Deletions cut 1 base from V and 2 bases from J, with 9 bases between. Germline V lookup: CDR1 SQVTM, CDR2 ANQGSEA.